This TCR beta chain was observed in a study of cytomegalovirus exposure and HLA in healthy donors. Study-wide findings and caveats: Reports described diagnosis of cytomegalovirus status by the classifier as highly specific and sensitive.

The CDR3 is made up of 19 amino acids. Primers for the PCR totalled 60 Vbeta and 13 Jbeta. This table comes from immunoSEQ multiplex PCR, and its TCRdb copy is limited to in-frame clones, with some not included. The table records 200,000 to 250,000 clones, more than 60% of them present only once. This clone appeared a single time. Its antigen is not known. Source material: PBMCs. This TCR was recovered from a woman in her fifties or sixties in good health and CMV-seropositive. The V call is TRBV12-1, the J call TRBJ2-7; TRBD2 was called by the table and not checked on the DNA. TRBV12-1 is a pseudogene segment. CDR3 loop: CASNKSVLAGRPRPYEQYF. The CDR3 DNA sequence: TGTGCCAGCAACAAAAGCGTACTAGCGGGCCGACCCCGCCCCTACGAGCAGTACTTC.